This T cell receptor (beta chain) was observed in a study of beta chain features in type 1 diabetes. Broader study findings: In these data, an HLA type influence on TCRB rearrangement remained unresolved. Across all four CD4+ subsets, people with type 1 diabetes showed modestly shorter TCRB CDR3s. Within the patient group, naive, central memory and Treg TCRB repertoires appeared more similar to each other than within healthy donors.

Every bit of the isolated RNA underwent reverse transcription, so sequencing read expressed TCRB transcripts. Sequencing was performed with immunoSEQ multiplex PCR; in TCRdb, only in-frame clones are kept and a portion is missing. Among 300,000 to 450,000 clones, over 8.5% were seen once, and the ten largest hold 0.45% to 0.65%. Worth noting for this clone: The antigen remains undetermined.

The germline gives CDR1 MNHEY, CDR2 SVGAGI. This CDR3 region has 14 residues. The germline V and J ends were trimmed by 8 bases and 3 bases, with 14 bases remaining between them. The gene calls are TRBV6-5 and TRBJ1-5, with TRBD1 as a possible D gene (5 bases). Sequencing was performed on central memory CD4+ T cells from blood. The receptor was derived from a man younger than 40 with type 1 diabetes. In DNA, the CDR3 is TGTGCCAGCGCGCAGGGAGTCCTCAATCAGCCCCAGCATTTT. This encodes CASAQGVLNQPQHF.